This T cell receptor beta chain was observed in a study of CD8 T cells in ankylosing spondylitis. Study outcomes and limitations: Disease-linked clones reportedly showed significant enrichment in matched ankylosing spondylitis synovial fluid.

TCRdb called the 5' RACE reads again in MiXCR, with one record for every CDR3 protein. Of 100,000 to 150,000 distinct CDR3 sequences listed, approximately 6.8% are singletons. V gave up 7 bases and J gave up 0 bases, with 13 bases separating them. Germline V CDR1 and CDR2: SQVTM, ANQGSEA. This CDR3 region has 14 residues. This clonotype was seen many times. Its antigen is as yet unknown. This chain connects TRBV29-1 to TRBJ2-1; no clear D gene. The clonotype comes from a male donor with ankylosing spondylitis or in good health (not recorded which). Input material: blood, either unsorted or a sorted T cell fraction (not recorded which). DNA of the CDR3: TGCAGCGGTGCGGAGCAGAGCTCCTACAATGAGCAGTTCTTC. Residues: CSGAEQSSYNEQFF.